This passage covers 31 T cell receptor beta chains from one sample sequenced in a study of post-analysis software for immune sequencing data. General study points: About 5 TRBV segments occurring more often in patients than controls included TRBV5-6, TRBV5-1 and TRBV20-1.

Which antigens these TCRs recognize remains unknown. Tagging with unique molecular identifiers was a feature of the TCR beta cDNA libraries. TCRdb re-called the PCR reads through MiXCR, storing one row per CDR3 protein. The table lists 450,000 to 700,000 distinct CDR3 sequences, roughly two fifths of them singletons. Sample: blood. These receptor sequences come from a girl between 5 and 17 years old with multiple sclerosis.

The chain joins TRBV3-1 to TRBJ2-3; no firm D call. The germline V gene has CDR1 LGHDT and CDR2 YNNKEL (reference sequence). The V end was cut by 1 base, the J end by 2 bases, with 4 bases between. CDR3 size: 13 residues. The CDR3 nucleotides are TGTGCCAGCAGCCAAGTTCTCACAGATACGCAGTATTTT. This gives the protein CASSQVLTDTQYF.

This clonotype was observed a few times. The chain employs TRBV29-1 and TRBJ2-1; no reliable D call. Germline V gene data show CDR1 as SQVTM and CDR2 as ANQGSEA. Trimming stripped 0 bases from V and 0 bases from J, with 18 bases between. This CDR3 is 18 amino acids long. Here the CDR3 reads CSVEDRLDGSGSYNEQFF. The DNA of the CDR3 is TGCAGCGTTGAAGATCGTTTGGACGGCTCGGGCTCCTACAATGAGCAGTTCTTC.

This clonotype was observed a handful of times. The V gene is TRBV7-9, the J gene TRBJ2-3; D gene uncertain. V lost 4 bases and J 3 bases, leaving 8 bases between the germline ends. The CDR3 has 13 amino acids. Germline V gene sequence: CDR1 SEHNR, CDR2 FQNEAQ (reference sequence). CDR3 nucleotides: TGTGCCAGCAGCTCCCAGCTAACAGATACGCAGTATTTT. Protein product: CASSSQLTDTQYF.

The V call is TRBV7-8, the J call TRBJ2-5; 8 bases map to TRBD2. Germline V gene data show CDR1 as SGHVS and CDR2 as FQNEAQ. V lost 4 bases and J lost 0; bases outside the gene matches: 10. This CDR3 contains 17 residues. CDR3 nucleotides: TGTGCCAGCAGCTCCCGCCAAGCGGGAGCCCACCAAGAGACCCAGTACTTC. Translation gives CASSSRQAGAHQETQYF. Complete variable domain (other parts from reference TRBV7-8 and TRBJ2-5): GAGVSQSPRYKVAKRGQDVALRCDPISGHVSLFWYQQALGQGPEFLTYFQNEAQLDKSGLPSDRFFAERPEGSVSTLKIQRTQQEDSAVYLCASSSRQAGAHQETQYFGPGTRLLVL.

The V and J genes are TRBV5-1 and TRBJ1-2; D is perhaps TRBD1 (6 bases). Germline-derived CDR1 and CDR2 are SGHRS and YFSETQ. CDR3 length: 16 residues. V was pared by 0 bases and J by 2 bases, with 14 bases between. The CDR3 sequence is CASSLGQRGPNYGYTF. DNA of the CDR3: TGCGCCAGCAGCTTGGGACAGCGGGGGCCAAACTATGGCTACACCTTC.

The chain carries TRBV7-2 and TRBJ2-5; possibly TRBD2 for D (6 bases). The ends were cut back, 3 bases at V and 1 base at J, with 12 bases in the middle. The CDR3 contains 15 residues. Germline-derived CDR1 and CDR2 are SGHTA and FQGNSA. CDR3 in DNA: TGTGCCAGCAGCTTCCTTGCGGGGACCCAAGAGACCCAGTACTTC. It encodes CASSFLAGTQETQYF.

This clonotype was observed a single time. The rearrangement uses TRBV7-2 and TRBJ1-2, with 9 bases matching TRBD1. The CDR3 contains 15 residues. The V and J ends lost 5 bases and 5 bases, in that order; junction bases with no gene match: 9. Germline loops: CDR1 SGHTA, CDR2 FQGNSA. The CDR3 DNA follows: TGTGCCAGCAGCATAAACAGGGGGCGCGAATATGGCTACACCTTC. This gives the protein CASSINRGREYGYTF.

The chain is built from TRBV12-3 or TRBV12-4 and TRBJ1-1; the D is unclear. The V and J ends lost 5 bases and 0 bases respectively, with 10 bases between them. The CDR3 sequence is 14 residues long. CDR3 nucleotide sequence: TGTGCCAGCAGTCCGGGAGGGCTGAACACTGAAGCTTTCTTT. This sequence encodes CASSPGGLNTEAFF.

This clonotype was seen at least ten times. This CDR3 is CASSLLATNEKLFF. The CDR3 region has the DNA TGCGCCAGCAGCTTACTTGCAACTAATGAAAAACTGTTTTTT. The V call is TRBV5-1, the J call TRBJ1-4; no clear D. Trimming stripped 2 bases from V and 0 bases from J, with 5 bases between. This CDR3 spans 14 amino acids. The germline gives CDR1 SGHRS, CDR2 YFSETQ.

Only a few counts were recorded for this clonotype. The chain links TRBV5-1 to TRBJ2-4; the D call may be TRBD1 or TRBD2 (5 bases each). The J call may be mistaken, given a closer DNA end match to TRBJ2-7. This CDR3 has 13 residues. The germline V gene encodes CDR1 SGHRS and CDR2 YFSETQ. CDR3 DNA sequence: TGCGCCAGCAGCCGGGACCCTGTCTACGAGCAGTACTTC. Translated, it gives CASSRDPVYEQYF.

V usage is TRBV7-9 and J usage is TRBJ2-1, with D perhaps TRBD1 (6 bases). The CDR3 length is 13 residues. Trimming shortened V by 5 bases and J by 5 bases, and 10 bases separated the two germline ends. The germline CDR1 and CDR2 sequences are SEHNR and FQNEAQ (reference sequence). DNA of the CDR3: TGTGCCAGCAGCCCCAGACAGGACAATGAGCAGTTCTTC. Residues: CASSPRQDNEQFF.

This clonotype has more than one count but fewer than ten. The chain recombines TRBV15 with TRBJ2-3; TRBD2 aligns across 9 bases. The ends lost 4 bases at V and 6 bases at J; junction bases unmatched: 11. The CDR3 is 16 amino acids. Germline V gene lookup returns CDR1 LNHNV and CDR2 YYDKDF (reference sequence). The chain's CDR3 is CATSTVGRGGGDTQYF. In nucleotides, the CDR3 is TGTGCCACCAGCACCGTGGGGCGGGGGGGTGGTGATACGCAGTATTTT.

The rearrangement uses TRBV6-2 or TRBV6-3 and TRBJ2-5; D is unclear. The CDR3 spans 17 residues. Germline lookup yields CDR1 MNHEY and CDR2 SVGEGT. Trimming took off 0 bases at V and 3 bases at J, with 17 bases between the two ends. The CDR3 region is CASSYSLGMDDKETQYF. DNA for the CDR3: TGTGCCAGCAGTTACTCGTTAGGGATGGATGATAAAGAGACCCAGTACTTC.

The CDR3 coding sequence is TGTGCCAGCAGCCCCCGGACAGGGGGCGCGGGCTACACCTTC. Residues: CASSPRTGGAGYTF. The V and J genes are TRBV3-1 and TRBJ1-2; 11 bases fit TRBD1. V lost 4 bases, J lost 8 bases, and 6 bases stayed unmatched. The CDR3 runs to 14 residues. The germline CDR1 and CDR2 sequences are LGHDT and YNNKEL (reference sequence).

The CDR3: CASSGQGGGNTIYF. CDR3 in DNA: TGTGCCAGCAGCGGACAGGGAGGTGGAAACACCATATATTTT. The chain links TRBV2 to TRBJ1-3; TRBD1 matches at 8 bases. The germline V gene encodes CDR1 SNHLY and CDR2 FYNNEI. V lost 6 bases and J lost 3; bases outside the gene matches: 4. The CDR3 has 14 amino acids.

V gene TRBV2 combines with J gene TRBJ1-5, with D perhaps matching TRBD1 (5 bases). V lost 5 bases to trimming and J lost 0 bases, with 11 bases between them. The CDR3 length is 15 residues. Germline assignment: CDR1 SNHLY and CDR2 FYNNEI. The CDR3 coding sequence is TGTGCCAGCAGTAGAGGGGATTATAGCAATCAGCCCCAGCATTTT. As protein: CASSRGDYSNQPQHF.

This clonotype showed up just once. The chain joins TRBV27 to TRBJ1-1; 8 nucleotides align to TRBD1. Germline V lookup: CDR1 MNHEY, CDR2 SMNVEV (reference sequence). V was clipped by 5 bases and J by 4 bases; unmatched bases: 9. The CDR3 covers 15 residues. The CDR3 sequence is CASSLLTGEVTEAFF. The CDR3 DNA sequence: TGTGCCAGCAGTCTCCTGACAGGGGAGGTCACTGAAGCTTTCTTT.

V usage is TRBV6-1 and J usage is TRBJ2-1, with 7 nucleotides matching TRBD1. The CDR3 is 15 residues long. CDR1 and CDR2 (germline): MNHNS, SASEGT. Trimming at V came to 5 bases and at J to 2 bases, leaving 6 bases not matched to a gene. The CDR3 nucleotides are TGTGCCAGCAGTACCCGGGACAGTACCTACAATGAGCAGTTCTTC. The encoded protein is CASSTRDSTYNEQFF.

This clonotype has just a few counts. The chain uses TRBV4-1 and TRBJ1-2; D gene unclear. Germline V lookup: CDR1 MGHRA, CDR2 YSYEKL. The CDR3 covers 14 residues. V lost 4 bases and J lost 0, with 9 bases in between. CDR3 residues: CASSLAEANYGYTF. The DNA for the CDR3 is TGCGCCAGCAGCCTCGCAGAGGCTAACTATGGCTACACCTTC.

This clonotype showed up just once. Germline and junction disagree at one end, which may indicate a read error. J is TRBJ2-6 and V is TRBV5-1, with D maybe TRBD1 (5 bases). The CDR3 is 12 amino acids. Germline assignment: CDR1 SGHRS and CDR2 YFSETQ. This CDR3 is CDSRVGANVLTF. CDR3 nucleotides: TGCGACAGCAGGGTGGGGGCCAACGTCCTGACTTTC. Together with reference TRBV5-1 and TRBJ2-6, the CDR3 gives the full variable domain: KAGVTQTPRYLIKTRGQQVTLSCSPISGHRSVSWYQQTPGQGLQFLFEYFSETQRNKGNFPGRFSGRQFSNSRSEMNVSTLELGDSALYLCDSRVGANVLTFGAGSRLTVL.

This sequence joins TRBV5-1 and TRBJ2-4; D unresolved. The CDR3 contains 13 residues. Trimming removed 5 bases at V and 7 bases at J, with 13 bases between. Germline lookup yields CDR1 SGHRS and CDR2 YFSETQ. CDR3 amino acids: CASSPPSQNIQYF. CDR3 DNA sequence: TGCGCCAGCAGTCCACCATCACAGAACATTCAGTACTTC.

The chain links TRBV12-3 or TRBV12-4 to TRBJ2-4, with 8 bases matching TRBD1. The ends lost 6 bases at V and 13 bases at J; junction bases unmatched: 5. This CDR3 comprises 11 residues. The CDR3 loop is CASRDRAQQYF. The CDR3 DNA sequence: TGTGCCAGCAGGGACAGGGCCCAGCAGTACTTC.

The table lists this clonotype with many counts. The chain combines TRBV29-1 with TRBJ2-7; maybe TRBD2 (6 bases). The germline V gene has CDR1 SQVTM and CDR2 ANQGSEA. The CDR3 consists of 14 residues. The ends were cut back, 1 base at V and 2 bases at J, with 12 bases in the middle. CDR3 in DNA: TGCAGCGTTGAAGGGAGGGGACGAGCCTACGAGCAGTACTTC. Its translation is CSVEGRGRAYEQYF.

The rearrangement uses TRBV28 and TRBJ2-1; 7 nucleotides align to TRBD2. The V segment lost 5 bases and the J segment 0 bases; nucleotides outside the gene matches: 7. Germline-derived CDR1 and CDR2 are MDHEN and SYDVKM. The CDR3 totals 16 residues. The CDR3 loop is CASSPLLAVSYNEQFF. The CDR3 DNA reads TGTGCCAGCAGTCCTCTCCTAGCGGTCTCCTACAATGAGCAGTTCTTC.

Remarks on this clonotype: At one of its ends the junction is not consistent with the germline gene, which may arise from a read error. The chain joins TRBV29-1 to TRBJ2-4; D possibly corresponds to TRBD2 (5 bases). The germline V gene encodes CDR1 SQVTM and CDR2 ANQGSEA. The CDR3 spans 16 residues. The CDR3 sequence: CGVAFGNRLAKNIQYF. CDR3 DNA sequence: TGCGGCGTCGCCTTCGGGAACAGACTAGCCAAAAACATTCAGTACTTC.

This sequence joins TRBV12-3 or TRBV12-4 and TRBJ2-7, with 8 bases lining up with TRBD2. Trimming cost V 2 bases and J 5 bases; bases outside gene matches: 17. CDR3 size: 18 residues. CDR3 amino acids: CASSLRLAGSILLDEQYF. CDR3 bases: TGTGCCAGCAGTTTAAGGTTAGCGGGATCTATCCTGTTGGACGAGCAGTACTTC.

This clonotype came up a few times. The V and J genes are TRBV29-1 and TRBJ1-2; D uncertain. Deletions cut 7 bases from V and 0 bases from J, with 12 bases between. Looked up from germline, CDR1 is SQVTM and CDR2 is ANQGSEA. The CDR3 covers 13 residues. The CDR3 DNA follows: TGCAGCGGGGAAGCACTCGCTAACTATGGCTACACCTTC. This gives the protein CSGEALANYGYTF.

This sequence joins TRBV7-9 and TRBJ2-3, with 7 bases matching TRBD1. The germline V gene has CDR1 SEHNR and CDR2 FQNEAQ (reference sequence). The ends lost 5 bases at V and 2 bases at J; junction bases unmatched: 4. The CDR3 runs to 14 residues. CDR3 coding DNA: TGTGCCAGCAGCGACAGGGCTAACACAGATACGCAGTATTTT. It translates to CASSDRANTDTQYF.

This chain uses TRBV7-2 with TRBJ2-3, with D unclear. CDR1 is SGHTA, CDR2 FQGNSA, per germline. Trimming took off 5 bases at V and 6 bases at J, with 12 bases between the two ends. The CDR3 length is 13 residues. This CDR3 is CASSPWEADTQYF. In DNA, the CDR3 is TGTGCCAGCAGCCCCTGGGAAGCGGATACGCAGTATTTT. The variable domain in full, completed from reference TRBV7-2 and TRBJ2-3, reads GAGVSQSPSNKVTEKGKDVELRCDPISGHTALYWYRQSLGQGLEFLIYFQGNSAPDKSGLPSDRFSAERTGGSVSTLTIQRTQQEDSAVYLCASSPWEADTQYFGPGTRLTVL.

This chain connects TRBV29-1 to TRBJ2-7; TRBD2 might be the D (7 bases). Germline CDR1 SQVTM, CDR2 ANQGSEA. V was clipped by 3 bases and J by 4 bases, with 16 bases between them. This CDR3 has 14 amino acids. For the CDR3, the DNA is TGCAGCGTTGATAGGGGGGGCCCTATTTACGAGCAGTACTTC. Protein: CSVDRGGPIYEQYF.

A few counts support this clonotype. The chain is built from TRBV12-3 or TRBV12-4 and TRBJ2-1, with D uncertain. The germline V and J ends were trimmed by 3 bases and 0 bases, with 9 bases remaining between them. The CDR3 contains 15 residues. In nucleotides, the CDR3 is TGTGCCAGCAGTTTCGACTCTTACTCCTACAATGAGCAGTTCTTC. This gives the protein CASSFDSYSYNEQFF.